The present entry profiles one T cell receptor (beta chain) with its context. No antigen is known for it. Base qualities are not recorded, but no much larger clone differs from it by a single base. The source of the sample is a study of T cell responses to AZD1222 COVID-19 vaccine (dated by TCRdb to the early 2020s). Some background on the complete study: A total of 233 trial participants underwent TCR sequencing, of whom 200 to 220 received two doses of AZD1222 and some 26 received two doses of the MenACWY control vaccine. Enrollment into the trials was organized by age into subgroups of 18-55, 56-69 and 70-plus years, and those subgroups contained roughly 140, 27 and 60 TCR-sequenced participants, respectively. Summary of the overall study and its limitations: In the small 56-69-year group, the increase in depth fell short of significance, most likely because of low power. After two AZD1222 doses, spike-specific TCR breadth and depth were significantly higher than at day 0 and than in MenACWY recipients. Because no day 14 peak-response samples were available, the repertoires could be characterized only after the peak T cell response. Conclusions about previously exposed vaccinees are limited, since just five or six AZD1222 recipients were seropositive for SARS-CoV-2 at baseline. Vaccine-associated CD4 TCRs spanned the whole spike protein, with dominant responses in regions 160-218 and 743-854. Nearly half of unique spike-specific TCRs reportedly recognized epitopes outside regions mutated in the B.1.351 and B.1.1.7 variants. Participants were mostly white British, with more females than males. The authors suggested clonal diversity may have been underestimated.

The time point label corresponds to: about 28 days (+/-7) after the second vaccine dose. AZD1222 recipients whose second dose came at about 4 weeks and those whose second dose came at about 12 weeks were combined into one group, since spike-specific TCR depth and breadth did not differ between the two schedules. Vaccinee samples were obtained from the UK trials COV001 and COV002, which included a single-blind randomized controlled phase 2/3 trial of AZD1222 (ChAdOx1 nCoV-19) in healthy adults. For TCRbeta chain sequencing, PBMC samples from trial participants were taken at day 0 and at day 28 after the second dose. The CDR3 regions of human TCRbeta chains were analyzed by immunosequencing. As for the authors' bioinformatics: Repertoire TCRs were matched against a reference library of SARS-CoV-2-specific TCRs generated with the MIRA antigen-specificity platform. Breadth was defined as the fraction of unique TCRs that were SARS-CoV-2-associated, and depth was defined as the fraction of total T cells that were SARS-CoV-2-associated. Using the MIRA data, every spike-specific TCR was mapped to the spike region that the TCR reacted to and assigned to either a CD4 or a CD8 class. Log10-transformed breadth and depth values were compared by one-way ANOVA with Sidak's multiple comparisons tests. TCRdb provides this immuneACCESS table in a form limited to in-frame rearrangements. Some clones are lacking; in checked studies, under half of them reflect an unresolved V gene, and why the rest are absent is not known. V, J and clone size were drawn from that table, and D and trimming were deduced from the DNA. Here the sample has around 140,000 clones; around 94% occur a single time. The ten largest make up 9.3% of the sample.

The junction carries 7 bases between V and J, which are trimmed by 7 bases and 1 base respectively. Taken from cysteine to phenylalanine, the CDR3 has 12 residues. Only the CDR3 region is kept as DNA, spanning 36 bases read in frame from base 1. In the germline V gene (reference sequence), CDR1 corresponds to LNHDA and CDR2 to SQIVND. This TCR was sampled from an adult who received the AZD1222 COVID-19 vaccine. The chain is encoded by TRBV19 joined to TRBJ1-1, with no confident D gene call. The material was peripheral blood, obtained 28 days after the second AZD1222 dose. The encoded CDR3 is CASMPGNTEAFF. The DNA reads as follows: TGTGCCAGTATGCCGGGGAACACTGAAGCTTTCTTT.